These 32 T cell receptor beta chains originate from one sample sequenced in a study of OX40 agonist ivuxolimab in advanced cancers. TCRdb keeps only in-frame clones here, not all; method: immunoSEQ multiplex PCR. The sample contains tens of thousands of clones, 75% to 85% of which appear only once. This specimen consisted of CD4+ or CD8+ T cells sorted from blood, obtained in a trial of the OX40 agonist ivuxolimab. All receptors come from an adult with an advanced solid tumor such as melanoma, head and neck, liver or kidney cancer.

Only one count was recorded for this clone. The V gene is TRBV19, the J gene TRBJ2-4; TRBD2 matches 7 bases. Germline CDR1 LNHDA, CDR2 SQIVND (reference sequence). The CDR3 is made up of 19 amino acids. V dropped 3 bases and J dropped 0; count of bases not matched to a gene: 14. CDR3 protein: CASSIAHTSSGLAKNIQYF. In nucleotides, the CDR3 is TGTGCCAGTAGTATTGCGCACACCTCTAGCGGCCTAGCCAAAAACATTCAGTACTTC.

The V call is TRBV5-4, the J call TRBJ2-5, with TRBD2 matching 14 bases. Germline lookup yields CDR1 SGHNT and CDR2 YYREEE (reference sequence). The CDR3 loop spans 17 amino acids. The V and J ends lost 0 bases and 5 bases, in that order; junction bases with no gene match: 6. The CDR3 spells CASSLGLAGGLGETQYF. The DNA for the CDR3 is TGTGCCAGCAGCTTGGGACTAGCGGGGGGGCTCGGGGAGACCCAGTACTTC.

The chain links TRBV7-2 to TRBJ1-1, with D unclear. V was pared by 5 bases and J by 5 bases, with 15 bases between. Germline V gene lookup returns CDR1 SGHTA and CDR2 FQGNSA. The CDR3 runs 14 residues. The CDR3 DNA reads as TGTGCCAGCAGCCCGGGCGGCCTAAAGACTGAAGCTTTCTTT. It encodes CASSPGGLKTEAFF.

This clone was detected once. The chain links TRBV29-1 to TRBJ1-2; 7 bases are a match to TRBD1. The CDR3 runs to 11 residues. CDR1 is SQVTM and CDR2 is ANQGSEA in the germline V gene. V lost 6 bases and J lost 11; bases outside the gene matches: 9. CDR3 protein: CSVEEGGPYTF. CDR3 bases: TGCAGCGTCGAGGAAGGGGGCCCTTACACCTTC.

CDR3 in amino acids: CASSQDWTDTQYF. Here the CDR3 DNA reads TGTGCCAGCAGCCAAGATTGGACAGATACGCAGTATTTT. The chain has TRBV4-2 and TRBJ2-3; D unresolved. The V gene lost 0 bases and the J gene lost 3 bases, with 4 bases spanning the gap. CDR1 and CDR2 from the germline V gene are LGHNA and YNFKEQ. This CDR3 comprises 13 residues.

The V call is TRBV27, the J call TRBJ2-7; 8 bases are a match to TRBD1. The V and J ends lost 0 bases and 4 bases, in that order; junction bases with no gene match: 8. Germline-derived CDR1 and CDR2 are MNHEY and SMNVEV (reference sequence). The CDR3 contains 16 residues. Here the CDR3 reads CASSLSGLDRVYEQYF. The CDR3 DNA is TGTGCCAGCAGTTTATCAGGGCTGGACAGGGTATACGAGCAGTACTTC.

The rearrangement links TRBV5-3 to TRBJ1-5, with a possible D match to TRBD1 (5 bases). TRBV5-3 is given ORF status, its function remaining uncertain. The CDR3 contains 13 residues. V was trimmed by 2 bases and J by 6 bases, leaving 9 bases between them. Here the CDR3 reads CARSFRGSQPQHF. CDR3 nucleotide sequence: TGTGCCAGAAGCTTTAGGGGATCTCAGCCCCAGCATTTT.

This chain connects TRBV9 to TRBJ2-2; D may be TRBD2 (5 bases). Germline CDR1 and CDR2: SGDLS and YYNGEE. CDR3 length equals 17 residues. The V end was cut by 0 bases, the J end by 4 bases, with 16 bases between. CDR3 region: CASSVGAHGGITGELFF. CDR3 nucleotide sequence: TGTGCCAGCAGCGTAGGAGCCCACGGAGGCATCACCGGGGAGCTGTTTTTT.

The table lists this clone with a few counts. The chain joins TRBV5-4 to TRBJ1-2, with D perhaps matching TRBD1 (6 bases). The V end lost 3 bases, the J end lost 6 bases, and 21 bases lay between the germline ends. CDR3 length: 16 amino acids. CDR1 is SGHNT, CDR2 YYREEE, per germline (reference sequence). The CDR3 DNA reads TGTGCCAGCAGCTCGGGACACTCGGGAGCCTATAATGGCTACACCTTC. Translated, it gives CASSSGHSGAYNGYTF.

The CDR3 DNA reads as TGTGCCATCAGTTCGACAGGGGAGACCCAGTACTTC. This encodes CAISSTGETQYF. V and J are TRBV10-3 and TRBJ2-5; TRBD1 matches 7 bases. V was clipped by 5 bases and J by 5 bases; unmatched bases: 2. CDR3 length: 12 residues. CDR1 is ENHRY and CDR2 is SYGVKD in the germline V gene.

This clone was seen a handful of times. The chain combines TRBV28 with TRBJ2-7; D call uncertain. CDR1 MDHEN and CDR2 SYDVKM come from the germline V gene. The CDR3 loop spans 15 amino acids. Between the trimmed V and J ends, which lost 0 bases and 5 bases, there was a span of 14 bases. CDR3 protein: CASSLWANGADEQYF. CDR3 sequence (DNA): TGTGCCAGCAGTTTATGGGCGAATGGCGCCGACGAGCAGTACTTC. The full variable domain, rest sourced from reference TRBV28 and TRBJ2-7, is DVKVTQSSRYLVKRTGEKVFLECVQDMDHENMFWYRQDPGLGLRLIYFSYDVKMKEKGDIPEGYSVSREKKERFSLILESASTNQTSMYLCASSLWANGADEQYFGPGTRLTVT.

This clone was counted once. This chain links TRBV2 with TRBJ1-2, with 9 bases fitting TRBD1. V shed 7 bases and J 11 bases; nucleotides not matched to a gene: 11. CDR1 SNHLY and CDR2 FYNNEI come from the germline V gene. There are 13 residues in the CDR3. In DNA, the CDR3 is TGTGCCAGCACTCCCGGGGGACAGGGCGAATACACCTTC. Encoded protein: CASTPGGQGEYTF.

The V call is TRBV4-1, the J call TRBJ2-1, with 10 bases that match TRBD2. Germline V gene data show CDR1 as MGHRA and CDR2 as YSYEKL. Trimming took 1 base from V and 6 from J; bases not matched to a gene: 9. CDR3 size: 17 residues. CDR3 sequence: CASSQGTSGSWGNEQFF. The CDR3 coding sequence is TGCGCCAGCAGCCAAGGGACTAGCGGATCTTGGGGCAATGAGCAGTTCTTC.

The V gene is TRBV2, the J gene TRBJ1-2; D unclear. This CDR3 has 16 residues. CDR1 and CDR2 (germline): SNHLY, FYNNEI. V was pared by 6 bases and J by 8 bases, with 25 bases between. The CDR3 is CASREGRGKLYSGYTF. CDR3 DNA: TGTGCCAGCAGAGAGGGAAGAGGGAAACTTTACTCGGGCTACACCTTC.

This clone was observed a single time. J is TRBJ2-5 and V is TRBV5-8, with 7 bases fitting TRBD2. Looked up from germline, CDR1 is SGHTS and CDR2 is YDEGEE. V was pared by 5 bases and J by 5 bases, with 9 bases of the junction left unmatched. The CDR3 spans 14 residues. The CDR3 loop is CASSPWTRGETQYF. The CDR3 coding sequence is TGTGCCAGCAGTCCCTGGACTAGGGGCGAGACCCAGTACTTC.

This chain joins TRBV6-1 and TRBJ2-1, with D perhaps TRBD1 (6 bases). This CDR3 contains 14 residues. Trimming removed 7 bases at V and 3 bases at J, with 13 bases between. Germline assignment: CDR1 MNHNS and CDR2 SASEGT. CDR3 residues: CASNHRDNYNEQFF. CDR3 bases: TGTGCCAGCAACCACCGGGACAACTACAATGAGCAGTTCTTC.

This chain uses TRBV19 with TRBJ2-6; TRBD2 is a possible D gene (5 bases). CDR1 LNHDA and CDR2 SQIVND come from the germline V gene (reference sequence). The V and J ends lost 3 bases and 2 bases respectively, with 8 bases between them. There are 15 residues in the CDR3. The CDR3 loop is CASSMLGAGANVLTF. CDR3 sequence (DNA): TGTGCCAGTAGTATGTTGGGAGCTGGGGCCAACGTCCTGACTTTC.

The chain uses TRBV30 and TRBJ1-2; D unresolved. CDR1 and CDR2 (germline): GTSNPN, SVGIG (reference sequence). V lost 4 bases and J lost 2, with 14 bases in between. This CDR3 spans 14 amino acids. The CDR3 DNA reads TGTGCCTGGACTCTCAAGGGCTCAAACTATGGCTACACCTTC. It translates to CAWTLKGSNYGYTF.

The chain links TRBV18 to TRBJ2-7; 11 bases map to TRBD1. The junction had 10 bases not matched to a gene; V was cut back by 3 bases and J by 3 bases. Germline V gene lookup returns CDR1 KGHSH and CDR2 LQKENI. This CDR3 is 17 amino acids long. CDR3 DNA sequence: TGTGCCAGCTCACCTATAGGGCCAGGGACAGGGGGCTACGAGCAGTACTTC. This gives the protein CASSPIGPGTGGYEQYF.

The genes are TRBV4-1 and TRBJ1-2; unclear D gene. The CDR3 covers 15 residues. Trimming took off 4 bases at V and 3 bases at J, with 15 bases between the two ends. Germline V CDR1 and CDR2: MGHRA, YSYEKL. CDR3: CASSPQGSGDYGYTF. The CDR3 bases are TGCGCCAGCAGCCCTCAAGGGTCAGGTGACTATGGCTACACCTTC.

The rearrangement links TRBV14 to TRBJ1-4, with unresolved D. The V and J ends lost 0 bases and 1 base respectively, with 9 bases between them. Germline CDR1 SGHDN, CDR2 FVKESK. The CDR3 is 16 residues long. DNA for the CDR3: TGTGCCAGCAGCCAAGATCGGCGAGGAACTAATGAAAAACTGTTTTTT. Its translation: CASSQDRRGTNEKLFF.

This sequence joins TRBV7-8 and TRBJ2-7; D is ambiguous. The CDR3 contains 11 residues. Germline CDR1 is SGHVS and CDR2 is FQNEAQ. V lost 5 bases, J lost 3 bases, and 5 bases lay in between. Written as DNA, the CDR3 is TGTGCCAGCAGCCCAGGCTACGAGCAGTACTTC. It encodes CASSPGYEQYF.

The V and J genes are TRBV5-4 and TRBJ1-4, with TRBD1 matching over 7 bases. Germline lookup yields CDR1 SGHNT and CDR2 YYREEE (reference sequence). The V and J ends lost 0 bases and 3 bases, in that order; junction bases with no gene match: 8. The CDR3 consists of 17 residues. DNA for the CDR3: TGTGCCAGCAGCTTGGCCTCTTCGGGACAGTCTAATGAAAAACTGTTTTTT. Protein product: CASSLASSGQSNEKLFF.

V is TRBV19 and J is TRBJ2-5; the match to TRBD2 covers 14 bases. This CDR3 has 13 residues. Germline V gives CDR1 LNHDA, CDR2 SQIVND (reference sequence). Here the CDR3 DNA reads TGTGCGGTTGGACTAGCGGGGGGAAGGACCCAGTACTTC. The encoded protein is CAVGLAGGRTQYF.

V usage is TRBV2 and J usage is TRBJ2-1; 13 bases are shared with TRBD2. J was trimmed by 3 bases and V by 7 bases; bases with no gene match: 6. This CDR3 is built from 16 residues. Germline V gives CDR1 SNHLY, CDR2 FYNNEI. The CDR3 sequence is CASKGLAGALYNEQFF. As DNA, the CDR3 is TGTGCCAGCAAAGGACTAGCGGGGGCCCTCTACAATGAGCAGTTCTTC.

This chain connects TRBV10-3 to TRBJ2-5; D may match TRBD1 or TRBD2 (5 bases each). The CDR3 spans 13 residues. CDR1 and CDR2 (germline): ENHRY, SYGVKD. Trimming pared 6 bases from V and 4 bases from J, leaving 12 bases between. The CDR3 region has the DNA TGTGCCATCAGGTTAGGGACCGGAGAGACCCAGTACTTC. This encodes CAIRLGTGETQYF.

This clone was seen a single time. This rearrangement joins TRBV6-5 to TRBJ1-1, with D tentatively TRBD1 (5 bases). Per germline, CDR1 MNHEY and CDR2 SVGAGI. V lost 6 bases, J lost 10 bases, and 18 bases lay in between. The CDR3 is made up of 13 amino acids. CDR3 loop: CASSAPGEGLAFF. The CDR3, as DNA: TGTGCCAGCAGCGCTCCGGGGGAGGGATTAGCTTTCTTT.

The rearrangement links TRBV5-1 to TRBJ2-3; 13 nucleotides agree with TRBD2. Germline CDR1 and CDR2: SGHRS and YFSETQ. J was trimmed by 3 bases and V by 4 bases; bases with no gene match: 5. CDR3 length: 16 amino acids. The CDR3 nucleotides are TGCGCCAGCAGCCCCGGGACTAGCGGGGCTACAGATACGCAGTATTTT. It is translated as CASSPGTSGATDTQYF.

The chain uses TRBV2 and TRBJ1-2; 7 nucleotides agree with TRBD1. Germline loops: CDR1 SNHLY, CDR2 FYNNEI. The V gene end was trimmed by 5 bases and the J gene end by 13 bases; junction bases not matched to a gene: 4. The CDR3 covers 10 residues. CDR3 amino acids: CASSSDRVTF. For the CDR3, the DNA is TGTGCCAGCAGTTCCGACAGGGTCACCTTC.

This chain connects TRBV4-1 to TRBJ2-3, with 7 bases matching TRBD2. The CDR3 has 16 amino acids. The germline V gene has CDR1 MGHRA and CDR2 YSYEKL. V shed 0 bases and J 6 bases; nucleotides not matched to a gene: 9. The CDR3 coding sequence is TGCGCCAGCAGCCAAGAACAGCGAGCGGGGTATGATACGCAGTATTTT. Its translation: CASSQEQRAGYDTQYF.

This clone was seen a few times. The J gene is TRBJ2-2, the V gene TRBV7-2; tentatively, D is TRBD1 or TRBD2 (5 bases each). There are 15 residues in the CDR3. Germline CDR1 reads SGHTA; CDR2 reads FQGNSA. The ends were cut back, 5 bases at V and 7 bases at J, with 17 bases in the middle. The CDR3 loop is CASSAAGGTGGELFF. In nucleotides, the CDR3 is TGTGCCAGCAGCGCCGCAGGTGGGACGGGCGGGGAGCTGTTTTTT.

The rearrangement joins TRBV14 to TRBJ1-6; D gene ambiguous. The V gene's germline CDR1 is SGHDN and CDR2 FVKESK. The CDR3 runs 16 residues. V was shortened by 1 base and J by 0 bases, with 7 bases between the two germline ends. CDR3 sequence (DNA): TGTGCCAGCAGCCAAGTATTCAGCTCCTATAATTCACCCCTCCACTTT. The encoded protein is CASSQVFSSYNSPLHF.